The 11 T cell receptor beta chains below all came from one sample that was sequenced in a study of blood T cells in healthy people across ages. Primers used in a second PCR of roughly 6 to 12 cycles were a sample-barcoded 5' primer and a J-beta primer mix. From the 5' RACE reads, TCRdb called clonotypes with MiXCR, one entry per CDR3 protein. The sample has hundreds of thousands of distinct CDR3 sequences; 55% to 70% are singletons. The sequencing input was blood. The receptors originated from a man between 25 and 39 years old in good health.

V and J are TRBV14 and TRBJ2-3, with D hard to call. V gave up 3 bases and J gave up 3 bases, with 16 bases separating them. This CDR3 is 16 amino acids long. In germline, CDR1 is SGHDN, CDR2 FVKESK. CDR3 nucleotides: TGTGCCAGCAGCCATATCGGACGCTTCGGGACAGATACGCAGTATTTT. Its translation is CASSHIGRFGTDTQYF. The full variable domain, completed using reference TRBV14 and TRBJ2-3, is EAGVTQFPSHSVIEKGQTVTLRCDPISGHDNLYWYRRVMGKEIKFLLHFVKESKQDESGMPNNRFLAERTGGTYSTLKVQPAELEDSGVYFCASSHIGRFGTDTQYFGPGTRLTVL.

The CDR3 DNA reads as TGTGCCAGCAGCGGTCGGTTAGCGGTTGAGAATGAGCAGTTCTTC. Its translation is CASSGRLAVENEQFF. This sequence joins TRBV4-2 and TRBJ2-1; tentative D call: TRBD2 (6 bases). The V end lost 5 bases, the J end lost 7 bases, and 18 bases lay between the germline ends. The CDR3 runs 15 residues. Germline lookup yields CDR1 LGHNA and CDR2 YNFKEQ.

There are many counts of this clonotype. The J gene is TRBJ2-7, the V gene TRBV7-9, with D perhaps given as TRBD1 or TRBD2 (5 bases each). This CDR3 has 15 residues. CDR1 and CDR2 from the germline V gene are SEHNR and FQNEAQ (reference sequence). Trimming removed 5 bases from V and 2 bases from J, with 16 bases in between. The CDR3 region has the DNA TGTGCCAGCAGCGGGGACCCTCTTCGCCCCTACGAGCAGTACTTC. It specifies CASSGDPLRPYEQYF.

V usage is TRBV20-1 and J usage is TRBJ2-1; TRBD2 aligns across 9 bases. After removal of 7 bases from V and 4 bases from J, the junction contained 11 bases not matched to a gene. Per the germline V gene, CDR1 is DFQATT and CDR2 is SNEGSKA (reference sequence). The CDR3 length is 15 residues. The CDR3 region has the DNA TGCAGTGTAAACCCCCCGGCGGGGGGGTACAATGAGCAGTTCTTC. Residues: CSVNPPAGGYNEQFF.

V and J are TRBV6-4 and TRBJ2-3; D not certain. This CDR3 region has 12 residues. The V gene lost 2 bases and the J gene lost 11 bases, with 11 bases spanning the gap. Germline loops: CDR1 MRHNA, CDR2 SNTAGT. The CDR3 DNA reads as TGTGCCAGCAGTGACCAAGCCTCCAAGCAGTATTTT. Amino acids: CASSDQASKQYF.

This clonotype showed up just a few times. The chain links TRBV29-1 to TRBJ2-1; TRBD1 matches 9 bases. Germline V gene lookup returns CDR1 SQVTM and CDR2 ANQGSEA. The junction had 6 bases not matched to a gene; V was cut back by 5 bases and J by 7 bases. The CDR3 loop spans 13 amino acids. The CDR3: CSVTGTGSNEQFF. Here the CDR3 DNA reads TGCAGCGTTACAGGGACAGGGTCGAATGAGCAGTTCTTC.

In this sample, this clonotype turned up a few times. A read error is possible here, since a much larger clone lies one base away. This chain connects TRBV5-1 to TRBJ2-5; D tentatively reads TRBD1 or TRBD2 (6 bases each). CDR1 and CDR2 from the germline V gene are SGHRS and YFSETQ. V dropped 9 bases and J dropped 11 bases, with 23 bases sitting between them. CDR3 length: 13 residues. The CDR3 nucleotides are TGCGCCACCTCGACTAGGGGGGACTCTGAGCAGTACTTC. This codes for CATSTRGDSEQYF.

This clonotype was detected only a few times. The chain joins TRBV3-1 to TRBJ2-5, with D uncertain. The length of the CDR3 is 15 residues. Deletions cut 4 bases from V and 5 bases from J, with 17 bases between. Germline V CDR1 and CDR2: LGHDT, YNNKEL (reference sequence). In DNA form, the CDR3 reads TGTGCCAGCAGCCTTACGAAACGGAATTCGGAGACCCAGTACTTC. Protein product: CASSLTKRNSETQYF.

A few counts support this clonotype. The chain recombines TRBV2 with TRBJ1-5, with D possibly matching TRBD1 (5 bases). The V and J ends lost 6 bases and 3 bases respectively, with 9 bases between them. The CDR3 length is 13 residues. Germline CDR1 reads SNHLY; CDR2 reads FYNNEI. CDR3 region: CASSGRDNQPQHF. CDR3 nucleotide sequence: TGTGCCAGCAGCGGCAGGGACAATCAGCCCCAGCATTTT.

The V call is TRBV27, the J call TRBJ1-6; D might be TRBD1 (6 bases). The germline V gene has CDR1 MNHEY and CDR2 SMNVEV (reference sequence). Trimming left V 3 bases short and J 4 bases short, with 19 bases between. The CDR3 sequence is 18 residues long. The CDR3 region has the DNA TGTGCCAGCAGTTTGACCGCGCCGAAACAGGGATATAATTCACCCCTCCACTTT. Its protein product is CASSLTAPKQGYNSPLHF.

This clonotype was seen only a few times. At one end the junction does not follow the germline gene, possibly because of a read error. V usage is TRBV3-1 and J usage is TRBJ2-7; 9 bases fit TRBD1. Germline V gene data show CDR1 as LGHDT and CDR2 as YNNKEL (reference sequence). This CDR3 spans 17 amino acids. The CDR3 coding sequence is TGTGTCAGCAAACCATCCTCGGGACAGGGTATCTCCTACGAGCAGTACTTC. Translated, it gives CVSKPSSGQGISYEQYF.